This entry concerns a single T cell receptor (beta chain). Its antigen remains unknown. Data came from immunoSEQ multiplex PCR; TCRdb stores just in-frame clones and leaves some out. Altogether 65,000 to 85,000 clones are present, roughly 91% being singletons, with the ten largest covering 1.6%. Germline CDR1 and CDR2: SNHLY and FYNNEI. The CDR3 length is 13 residues. V shed 6 bases and J 6 bases; nucleotides not matched to a gene: 3. The sample is drawn from a study of Tregs in tolerant kidney transplant recipients. Overall study findings and caveats: Nucleotide sequences could not be compared across some patients' samples due to primer changes. Antigen-driven expansion was suggested because donor-specific Tregs expanded more than all Tregs in tolerant patients.

Mixed chimerism was transient after nonmyeloablative marrow transplants from related graft donors. Sequencing used CD4+ T cells from blood (PBMCs), obtained 24 months after the transplant. The TCR sequence derives from a human patient who received a combined kidney and bone marrow transplant. Some T cells may have originated in the graft donor. The gene calls are TRBV2 and TRBJ1-5, with 9 nucleotides matching TRBD1. CDR3 sequence: CASRRTGVQPQHF. CDR3 DNA: TGTGCCAGCAGGAGGACAGGGGTTCAGCCCCAGCATTTT. Using reference TRBV2 and TRBJ1-5 for the parts outside the CDR3, the full variable domain is EPEVTQTPSHQVTQMGQEVILRCVPISNHLYFYWYRQILGQKVEFLVSFYNNEISEKSEIFDDQFSVERPDGSNFTLKIRSTKLEDSAMYFCASRRTGVQPQHFGDGTRLSIL.